A selection of T cell receptor beta chains follows, all from one sample in a study of molecular identifiers for immune sequencing clone quantification. TCRdb passed the PCR reads through MiXCR, listing each CDR3 protein once. The table shows about 330,000 distinct CDR3 sequences, with roughly a quarter occurring only once. The sample consisted of naive CD8+ T cells from blood, with Jurkat cell RNA spiked in. The source is a human donor in good health. Some libraries in this study had Jurkat cell RNA spiked in. The CDR3 runs from the conserved cysteine through the conserved F or W. Each record gives: D gene, clone size, V gene, J gene, CDR3 protein, CDR3 DNA. D genes are given only for firm matches. The listing skips clone size in some rows; elsewhere it reads once, few, many or a size class.

TRBD2	.	TRBV14	TRBJ2-1	CASSHSGVSSYNEQFF	TGTGCCAGCAGTCATAGCGGGGTCAGCTCCTACAATGAGCAGTTCTTC
TRBD2	many	TRBV29-1	TRBJ2-5	CSVGGTSGYQETQYF	TGCAGCGTTGGGGGGACTAGCGGGTACCAAGAGACCCAGTACTTC
.	.	TRBV28	TRBJ2-7	CASSPGRGGGYEQYF	TGTGCCAGCAGTCCGGGTCGTGGTGGTGGCTACGAGCAGTACTTC
TRBD1	few	TRBV10-3	TRBJ1-2	CAISESEGGSGYTF	TGTGCCATCAGTGAGTCGGAAGGGGGCTCTGGCTACACCTTC
TRBD2	.	TRBV6-2/TRBV6-3	TRBJ2-1	CASSYWVAGGAYNEQFF	TGTGCCAGCAGTTATTGGGTAGCGGGGGGCGCCTACAATGAGCAGTTCTTC
.	few	TRBV30	TRBJ2-5	CAWSPDGQETQYF	TGTGCCTGGAGTCCCGACGGACAAGAGACCCAGTACTTC
.	many	TRBV7-9	TRBJ2-5	CASSRTTEGETQYF	TGTGCCAGCAGCCGAACTACCGAGGGCGAGACCCAGTACTTC
.	.	TRBV30	TRBJ1-4	CAWSKPGQNEKLFF	TGTGCCTGGAGTAAACCCGGGCAAAATGAAAAACTGTTTTTT
.	many	TRBV29-1	TRBJ2-5	CSVVSGLMQETQYF	TGCAGCGTTGTTTCCGGACTGATGCAAGAGACCCAGTACTTC
.	many	TRBV6-1	TRBJ2-7	CALKERGTYEQYF	TGTGCCCTAAAGGAAAGGGGCACCTACGAGCAGTACTTC
.	many	TRBV5-4	TRBJ2-6	CASKQGYSGANVLTF	TGTGCCAGCAAACAGGGCTACTCTGGGGCCAACGTCCTGACTTTC
.	few	TRBV27	TRBJ1-5	CASSSLQGIQPQHF	TGTGCCAGCAGTTCCTTACAGGGCATTCAGCCCCAGCATTTT
TRBD2	.	TRBV4-1	TRBJ2-1	CASSHGTSGGHNEQFF	TGCGCCAGCAGCCACGGTACTAGCGGAGGTCACAATGAGCAGTTCTTC
.	few	TRBV14	TRBJ1-2	CASSQVFGGPENGYTF	TGTGCCAGCAGCCAAGTGTTCGGCGGGCCCGAAAATGGCTACACCTTC
TRBD2	few	TRBV9	TRBJ2-3	CASSPGLAALPTDTQYF	TGTGCCAGCAGCCCCGGACTAGCAGCCCTTCCCACAGATACGCAGTATTTT
.	.	TRBV7-3	TRBJ2-7	CASSLMGADEQYF	TGTGCCAGCAGCTTGATGGGGGCCGACGAGCAGTACTTC
TRBD2	few	TRBV9	TRBJ2-5	CASSVTSGGFQETQYF	TGTGCCAGCAGCGTTACTAGCGGGGGGTTTCAAGAGACCCAGTACTTC
.	many	TRBV12-3/TRBV12-4	TRBJ1-1	CASLGGQSNTEAFF	TGTGCCAGTCTCGGAGGGCAGAGCAACACTGAAGCTTTCTTT
TRBD1	.	TRBV14	TRBJ2-7	CASSHRVGQGADAYEQYF	TGTGCCAGCAGCCATCGCGTTGGACAGGGGGCCGACGCCTACGAGCAGTACTTC
.	many	TRBV20-1	TRBJ1-1	CSAPQGGTEAFF	TGCAGTGCACCGCAGGGCGGCACTGAAGCTTTCTTT
TRBD2	.	TRBV6-5	TRBJ2-3	CAGSYRASGNTDTQYF	TGTGCCGGCAGTTACAGGGCTAGCGGGAACACAGATACGCAGTATTTT
.	.	TRBV27	TRBJ2-3	CASTFSSTTDTQYF	TGTGCCAGCACTTTCTCCTCTACCACAGATACGCAGTATTTT
.	many	TRBV14	TRBJ2-3	CASSQEDRYTDTQYF	TGTGCCAGCAGCCAAGAAGACAGATACACAGATACGCAGTATTTT
.	many	TRBV24-1	TRBJ2-2	CATSDWDKNTGELFF	TGTGCCACCAGTGATTGGGACAAGAACACCGGGGAGCTGTTTTTT
.	many	TRBV7-9	TRBJ2-5	CASSPDWGLETQYF	TGTGCCAGCAGCCCAGACTGGGGGCTGGAGACCCAGTACTTC
.	.	TRBV5-1	TRBJ2-1	CASSYRQINSNEQFF	TGCGCCAGCAGCTATCGACAGATAAACTCCAATGAGCAGTTCTTC
.	many	TRBV4-1	TRBJ1-6	CASSLEGGTNSPLHF	TGCGCCAGCAGCCTGGAGGGGGGGACCAATTCACCCCTCCACTTT
.	few	TRBV4-3	TRBJ2-7	CASSQQTGLHGQYF	TGCGCCAGCAGCCAACAAACAGGGTTGCACGGGCAGTACTTC
TRBD1	many	TRBV30	TRBJ2-4	CAWSIGTGYDIQYF	TGTGCCTGGAGTATAGGGACAGGGTATGACATTCAGTACTTC
.	.	TRBV27	TRBJ1-2	CASSLSWPAYGYTF	TGTGCCAGCAGTTTATCATGGCCGGCCTATGGCTACACCTTC
TRBD1	many	TRBV5-1	TRBJ1-1	CASSHGTGARTEAFF	TGCGCCAGCAGCCACGGGACAGGGGCACGCACTGAAGCTTTCTTT
TRBD2	.	TRBV11-3	TRBJ2-1	CASSHRLAGGDEQFF	TGTGCCAGCAGCCATCGACTAGCGGGAGGCGATGAGCAGTTCTTC
.	.	TRBV19	TRBJ2-7	CASSIDRSGFPYEQYF	TGTGCCAGTAGTATAGATCGTTCAGGCTTCCCCTACGAGCAGTACTTC
.	many	TRBV18	TRBJ2-3	CASSPPEGGFGDTQYF	TGTGCCAGCTCACCACCGGAGGGGGGCTTTGGAGATACGCAGTATTTT
.	few	TRBV5-1	TRBJ1-4	CASSPELTGFNEKLFF	TGCGCCAGCAGCCCCGAACTAACAGGGTTCAATGAAAAACTGTTTTTT
TRBD2	.	TRBV24-1	TRBJ2-1	CATSALTSGNNEQFF	TGTGCCACCAGTGCCTTAACTAGCGGGAACAATGAGCAGTTCTTC
.	.	TRBV7-9	TRBJ2-3	CASSLEGLLFTDTQYF	TGTGCCAGCAGCTTAGAAGGCCTTTTATTCACAGATACGCAGTATTTT
.	many	TRBV9	TRBJ1-1	CASSKWDGEAFF	TGTGCCAGCAGCAAATGGGACGGTGAAGCTTTCTTT
TRBD2	.	TRBV6-2/TRBV6-3	TRBJ2-7	CASSYLGLAEPYEQHF	TGTGCCAGCAGTTACTTGGGACTAGCGGAACCCTACGAGCAGCACTTC
.	many	TRBV4-3	TRBJ2-7	CASSPTGQGSYEQYF	TGCGCCAGCAGCCCCACCGGGCAGGGATCCTACGAGCAGTACTTC
TRBD1	many	TRBV7-2	TRBJ2-1	CASSPGQGYNEQFF	TGTGCCAGCAGCCCGGGACAGGGATACAATGAGCAGTTCTTC
TRBD1	.	TRBV7-9	TRBJ2-2	CASSSLWDRGNTGELFF	TGTGCCAGCAGCTCGCTGTGGGACAGGGGTAACACCGGGGAGCTGTTTTTT
TRBD2	.	TRBV5-1	TRBJ2-5	CAGSLSSGSQGTQYF	TGCGCCGGCAGCTTGAGTAGCGGGAGCCAAGGGACCCAGTACTTC